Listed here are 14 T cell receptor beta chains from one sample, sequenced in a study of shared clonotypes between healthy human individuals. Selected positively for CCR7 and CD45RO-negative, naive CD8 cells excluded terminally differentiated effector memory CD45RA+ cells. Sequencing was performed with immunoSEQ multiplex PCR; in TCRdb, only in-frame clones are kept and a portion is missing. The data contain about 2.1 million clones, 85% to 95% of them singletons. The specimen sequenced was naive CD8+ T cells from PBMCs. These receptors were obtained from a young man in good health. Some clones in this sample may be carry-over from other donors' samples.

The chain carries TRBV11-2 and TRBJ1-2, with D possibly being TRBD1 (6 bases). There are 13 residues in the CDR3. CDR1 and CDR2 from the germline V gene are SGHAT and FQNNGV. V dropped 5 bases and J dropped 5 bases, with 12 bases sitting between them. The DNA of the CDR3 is TGTGCCAGCAGCCCTGGGACAATATATGGCTACACCTTC. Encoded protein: CASSPGTIYGYTF.

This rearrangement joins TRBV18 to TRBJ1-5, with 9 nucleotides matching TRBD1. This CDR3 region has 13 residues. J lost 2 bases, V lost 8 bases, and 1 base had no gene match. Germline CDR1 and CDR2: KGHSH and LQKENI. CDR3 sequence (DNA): TGTGCCAGCCGGACAGGGGGCAATCAGCCCCAGCATTTT. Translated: CASRTGGNQPQHF. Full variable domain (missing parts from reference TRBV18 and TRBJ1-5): NAGVMQNPRHLVRRRGQEARLRCSPMKGHSHVYWYRQLPEEGLKFMVYLQKENIIDESGMPKERFSAEFPKEGPSILRIQQVVRGDSAAYFCASRTGGNQPQHFGDGTRLSIL.

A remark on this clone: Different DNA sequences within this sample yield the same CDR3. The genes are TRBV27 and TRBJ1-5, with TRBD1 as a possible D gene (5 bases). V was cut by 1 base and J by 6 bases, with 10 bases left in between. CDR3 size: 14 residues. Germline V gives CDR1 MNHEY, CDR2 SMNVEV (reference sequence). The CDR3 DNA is TGTGCCAGCAGTTTATTAACCGGGGCTCAGCCCCAGCATTTT. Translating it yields CASSLLTGAQPQHF.

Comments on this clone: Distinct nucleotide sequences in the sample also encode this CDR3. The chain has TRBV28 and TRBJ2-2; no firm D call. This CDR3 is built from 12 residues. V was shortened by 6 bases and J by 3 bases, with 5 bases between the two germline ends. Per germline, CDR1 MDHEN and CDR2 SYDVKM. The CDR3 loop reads CASSLDTGELFF. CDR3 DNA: TGTGCCAGCAGCCTTGACACCGGGGAGCTGTTTTTT. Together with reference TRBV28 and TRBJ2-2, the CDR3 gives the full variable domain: DVKVTQSSRYLVKRTGEKVFLECVQDMDHENMFWYRQDPGLGLRLIYFSYDVKMKEKGDIPEGYSVSREKKERFSLILESASTNQTSMYLCASSLDTGELFFGEGSRLTVL.

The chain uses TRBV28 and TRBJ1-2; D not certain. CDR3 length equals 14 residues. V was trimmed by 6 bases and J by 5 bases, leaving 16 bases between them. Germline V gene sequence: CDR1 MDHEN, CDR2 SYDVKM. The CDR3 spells CASRPGAPMYGYTF. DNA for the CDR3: TGTGCCAGCAGGCCGGGTGCTCCTATGTATGGCTACACCTTC.

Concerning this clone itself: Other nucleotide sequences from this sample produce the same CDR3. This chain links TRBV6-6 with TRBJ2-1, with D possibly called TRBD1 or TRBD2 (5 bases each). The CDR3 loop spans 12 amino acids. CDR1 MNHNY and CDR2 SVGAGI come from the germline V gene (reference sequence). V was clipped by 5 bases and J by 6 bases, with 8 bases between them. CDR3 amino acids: CASSPGPNEQFF. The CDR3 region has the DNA TGTGCCAGCAGTCCGGGACCCAATGAGCAGTTCTTC.

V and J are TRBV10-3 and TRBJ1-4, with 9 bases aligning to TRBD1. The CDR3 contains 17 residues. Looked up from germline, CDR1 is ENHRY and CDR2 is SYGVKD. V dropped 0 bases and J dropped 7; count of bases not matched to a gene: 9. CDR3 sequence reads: CAISESVDGTGLEKLFF. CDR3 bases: TGTGCCATCAGTGAGTCCGTCGACGGGACAGGGCTTGAAAAACTGTTTTTT.

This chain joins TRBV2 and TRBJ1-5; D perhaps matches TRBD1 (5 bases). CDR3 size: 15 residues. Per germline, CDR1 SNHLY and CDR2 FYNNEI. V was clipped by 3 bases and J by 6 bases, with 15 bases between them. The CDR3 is CASSDGGSGGQPQHF. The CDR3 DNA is TGTGCCAGCAGTGACGGGGGATCGGGTGGTCAGCCCCAGCATTTT.

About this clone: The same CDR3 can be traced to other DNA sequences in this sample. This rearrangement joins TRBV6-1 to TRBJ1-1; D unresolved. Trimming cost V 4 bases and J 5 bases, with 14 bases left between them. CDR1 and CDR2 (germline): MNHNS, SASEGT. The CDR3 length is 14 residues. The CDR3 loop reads CASSGNRGKTEAFF. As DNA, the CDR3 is TGTGCCAGCAGTGGTAATAGAGGGAAGACTGAAGCTTTCTTT.

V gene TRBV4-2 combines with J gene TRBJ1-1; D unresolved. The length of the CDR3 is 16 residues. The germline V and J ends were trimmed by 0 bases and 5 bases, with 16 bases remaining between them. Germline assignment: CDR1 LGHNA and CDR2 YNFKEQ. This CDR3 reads CASSQDLVVLGTEAFF. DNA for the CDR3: TGTGCCAGCAGCCAAGACCTAGTCGTGTTAGGTACTGAAGCTTTCTTT.

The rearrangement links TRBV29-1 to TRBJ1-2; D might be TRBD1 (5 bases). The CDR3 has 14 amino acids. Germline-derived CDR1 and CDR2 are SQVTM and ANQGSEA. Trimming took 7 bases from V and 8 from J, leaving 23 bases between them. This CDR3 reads CSDALREDGGGYTF. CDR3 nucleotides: TGCAGCGACGCGCTTCGCGAGGATGGGGGAGGCTACACCTTC. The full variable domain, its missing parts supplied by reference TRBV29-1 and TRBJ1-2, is SAVISQKPSRDICQRGTSLTIQCQVDSQVTMMFWYRQQPGQSLTLIATANQGSEATYESGFVIDKFPISRPNLTFSTLTVSNMSPEDSSIYLCSDALREDGGGYTFGSGTRLTVV.

The CDR3 nucleotides are TGCGCCAGCAGTGAGTCGTTGGGCCCCCCGTACGAGCAGTACTTC. Its translation: CASSESLGPPYEQYF. The rearrangement links TRBV10-2 to TRBJ2-7; no definite D call. V was clipped by 0 bases and J by 4 bases, with 13 bases between them. The CDR3 loop spans 15 amino acids. CDR1 and CDR2 from the germline V gene are WSHSY and SAAADI.

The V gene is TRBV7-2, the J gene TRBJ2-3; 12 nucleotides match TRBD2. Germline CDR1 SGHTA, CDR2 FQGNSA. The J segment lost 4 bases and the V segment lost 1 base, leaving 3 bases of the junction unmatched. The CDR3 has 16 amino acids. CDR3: CASSLETSGSSDTQYF. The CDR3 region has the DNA TGTGCCAGCAGCTTAGAGACTAGCGGGAGTTCAGATACGCAGTATTTT.

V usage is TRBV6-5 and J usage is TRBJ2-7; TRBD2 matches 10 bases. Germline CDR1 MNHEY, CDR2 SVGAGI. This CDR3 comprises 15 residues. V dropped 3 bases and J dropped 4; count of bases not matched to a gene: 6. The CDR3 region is CASSYEASGRYEQYF. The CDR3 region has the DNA TGTGCCAGCAGTTATGAGGCTAGCGGGAGATACGAGCAGTACTTC.